This TCR beta chain was identified in a study of identical twins. Study-level points and caveats: Out-of-frame beta sequences exhibited a weaker degree of excess twin sharing.

This CDR3 spans 16 amino acids. Looked up from germline, CDR1 is MNHEY and CDR2 is SVGAGI. This clonotype was found many times. What it recognizes is unknown. At one end, the junction sequence differs from germline, possibly due to a read error. MiXCR was run by TCRdb on the 5' RACE reads, yielding one entry per CDR3 protein. Altogether 420,000 or so distinct CDR3 sequences are present, approximately 18% being singletons, with the ten largest covering approximately 12%. The receptor was isolated from a man between 45 and 60 years old in good health. Input material: naive T cells sorted from blood. V gene TRBV6-5 combines with J gene TRBJ2-3; 12 bases agree with TRBD2. DNA for the CDR3: TGTGTCAGCAGTTACTCTTCTAGCGGGGGGGCCGATACGCAGTATTTT. Translating gives CVSSYSSSGGADTQYF.